The sequence of this T cell receptor (beta chain) was determined in a study of early stage breast cancer tumors. Some clones are missing from TCRdb's copy, which holds only in-frame ones; the method was immunoSEQ multiplex PCR. The sample lists about 53,000 clones, around 90% occurring once. The study's findings and limits: Commonly generated sequences made up most enriched TCRB sequences shared between patients.

In regard to this clone: Its antigen remains unidentified.

This TCR came from a person between 65 and 80 years old with breast cancer. The sequenced material came from blood.

CDR3 residues: CASSSGSSYEQYF. For the CDR3, the DNA is TGTGCCAGTAGTAGCGGGAGCTCCTACGAGCAGTACTTC. The chain combines TRBV19 with TRBJ2-7, with 7 bases aligning to TRBD2. The CDR3 runs to 13 residues. V lost 4 bases and J lost 0; bases outside the gene matches: 0. Germline V CDR1 and CDR2: LNHDA, SQIVND (reference sequence).